This T cell receptor (beta chain) was found in a study of blood T cell repertoires in COVID-19. Study as a whole: Some COVID-19 samples were acute and others convalescent; all came from the United States, Italy and Spain. Sources were T cells, B-cell-depleted T cells, or PBMCs; the material itself was cDNA or gDNA.

In the authors' methods: Amplified reference gene primers provided the basis for estimating nucleated cell counts. The data were produced by immunoSEQ multiplex PCR, yet TCRdb's version contains in-frame clones alone and is incomplete. Clone size and V and J calls were adopted from that table, with D and trimming inferred from the DNA. Of about 38,000 clones listed, approximately 86% were seen once; the top ten hold roughly 5%. Looked up from germline, CDR1 is LGHNA and CDR2 is YSLEER. The CDR3 sequence is 20 residues long. Trimming stripped 1 base from V and 5 bases from J, with 27 bases between. The J gene is TRBJ2-1, the V gene TRBV4-3, with D possibly TRBD2 on 6 matching bases. Specimen: peripheral blood. The sequence came from a man in his forties or fifties with active COVID-19. The CDR3 reads CASSQGYPSSAGTGDNEQFF. The CDR3 DNA sequence: TGCGCCAGCAGCCAAGGTTACCCATCGAGCGCGGGGACCGGGGACAATGAGCAGTTCTTC.